This T cell receptor beta chain was sequenced in a study of post-analysis software for immune sequencing data. As for the study in general: Several disease courses (relapsing-remitting, secondary progressive and progressive-relapsing) of multiple sclerosis were included.

The authors incorporated unique molecular identifiers into the TCR beta cDNA libraries. The authors obtained roughly 0.5 million cDNA molecules from roughly 1.1 to 9.2 million T cells. In TCRdb, the PCR reads were re-called with MiXCR into one record per CDR3 protein. The sample records fewer than 700,000 distinct CDR3 sequences, about 40% being singletons. As to this clonotype: Its target is unknown.

Study findings and constraints: Diversity measured as normalized Chao1 was significantly lower in multiple sclerosis patients than in controls. Five or six TRBV segments, TRBV5-6, TRBV5-1 and TRBV20-1 among them, were found more frequent in patients than controls. Samples prepared in the same batch strongly co-clustered by F measure.

Germline CDR1 DFQATT, CDR2 SNEGSKA (reference sequence). There are 18 residues in the CDR3. J lost 0 bases, V lost 1 base, and 11 bases had no gene match. The sample consisted of blood. The TCR was taken from a girl aged 10 to 17 with multiple sclerosis. V and J are TRBV20-1 and TRBJ1-5; TRBD1 agrees at 8 bases. CDR3: CSARGGTGVPDSNQPQHF. In nucleotides, the CDR3 is TGCAGTGCTAGAGGAGGGACAGGAGTTCCTGATAGCAATCAGCCCCAGCATTTT.